This TCR beta chain was documented in a study of chemoradiotherapy in HPV16-positive cancers. Study conclusions and caveats: During treatment, candidate HPV-specific clones and E7-related motifs expanded in tumor. Functional assays defining HPV-specific T cells used only two HPV16-positive patients.

Repertoires were sampled repeatedly during chemoradiotherapy. Only in-frame clones appear in the TCRdb table, and some are missing; sequencing was by immunoSEQ multiplex PCR. This sample has 8,000 to 10,000 clones; about 71% occur once, and the top ten carry more than 7%. Germline-derived CDR1 and CDR2 are SGHTA and FQGNSA. CDR3 length equals 14 residues. V lost 7 bases and J lost 1, with 13 bases in between. Of note for this clone: The target antigen is unknown.

The chain employs TRBV7-2 and TRBJ2-5; possible D gene TRBD1, 5 bases. The clonotype was recovered from a human donor with HPV-associated anogenital cancer. Specimen collection occurred from a patient who underwent chemoradiotherapy. Here the CDR3 reads CASTLGAGQETQYF. For the CDR3, the DNA is TGTGCCAGCACCCTTGGGGCCGGCCAAGAGACCCAGTACTTC.